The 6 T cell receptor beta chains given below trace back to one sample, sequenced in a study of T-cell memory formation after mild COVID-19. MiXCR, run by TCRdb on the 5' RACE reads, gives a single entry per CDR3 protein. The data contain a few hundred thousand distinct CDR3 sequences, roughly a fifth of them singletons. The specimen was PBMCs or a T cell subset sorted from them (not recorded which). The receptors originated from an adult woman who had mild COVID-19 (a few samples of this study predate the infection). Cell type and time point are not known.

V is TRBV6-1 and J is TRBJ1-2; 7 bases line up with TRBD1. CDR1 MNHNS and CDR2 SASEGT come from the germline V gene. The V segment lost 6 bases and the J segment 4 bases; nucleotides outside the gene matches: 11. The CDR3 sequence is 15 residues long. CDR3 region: CASRIGQVLPYGYTF. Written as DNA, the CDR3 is TGTGCCAGCAGGATCGGACAGGTGCTACCCTATGGCTACACCTTC.

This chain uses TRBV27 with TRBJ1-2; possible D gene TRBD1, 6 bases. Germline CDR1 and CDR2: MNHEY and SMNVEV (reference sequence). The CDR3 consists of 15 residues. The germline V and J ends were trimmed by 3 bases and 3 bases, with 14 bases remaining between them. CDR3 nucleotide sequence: TGTGCCAGCAGTTTGAACCGGGACACCTACTATGGCTACACCTTC. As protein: CASSLNRDTYYGYTF.

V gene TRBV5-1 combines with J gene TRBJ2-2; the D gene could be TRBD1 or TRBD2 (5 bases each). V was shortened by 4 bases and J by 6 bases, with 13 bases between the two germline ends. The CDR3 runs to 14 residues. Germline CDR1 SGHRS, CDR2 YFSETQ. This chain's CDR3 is CASSPWDGPGELFF. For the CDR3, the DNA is TGCGCCAGCAGCCCCTGGGACGGCCCCGGGGAGCTGTTTTTT.

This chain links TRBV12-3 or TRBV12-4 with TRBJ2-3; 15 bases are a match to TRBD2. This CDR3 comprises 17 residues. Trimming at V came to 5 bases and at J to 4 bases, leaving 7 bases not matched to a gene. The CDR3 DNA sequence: TGTGCCAGCAGTCCATGGACTAGCGGGGGGGCCGCAGATACGCAGTATTTT. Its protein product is CASSPWTSGGAADTQYF.

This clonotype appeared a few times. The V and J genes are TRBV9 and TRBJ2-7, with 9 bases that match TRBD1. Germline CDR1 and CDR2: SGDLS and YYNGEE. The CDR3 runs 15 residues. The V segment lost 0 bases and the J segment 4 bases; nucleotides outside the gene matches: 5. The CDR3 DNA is TGTGCCAGCAGCGTAGAGGGACAGGGAGCTTACGAGCAGTACTTC. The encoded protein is CASSVEGQGAYEQYF.

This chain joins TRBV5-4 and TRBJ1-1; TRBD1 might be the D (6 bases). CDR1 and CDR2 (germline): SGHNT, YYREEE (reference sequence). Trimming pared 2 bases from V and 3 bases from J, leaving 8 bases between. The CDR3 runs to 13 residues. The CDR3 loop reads CASSFGGHTEAFF. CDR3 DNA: TGTGCCAGCAGCTTTGGGGGGCACACTGAAGCTTTCTTT.